The T cell receptor beta chain under discussion was sequenced for a study of PD-L1 blockade in urothelial cancer. For the study at large: Males with bladder-origin urothelial cancer constituted about 85% of the 29 patients. Peripheral blood specimens exhibited a median yield of approximately 150,000 T cells. Researchers looked at the blood 3 weeks (second dose) and 6 weeks after treatment began.

The investigators introduced synthetic TCR analog templates into each PCR as spikes. Clones were read by immunoSEQ multiplex PCR, and TCRdb kept only the in-frame ones, dropping some. The sample holds some 89,000 clones; over 65% are singletons and the top ten take 14%. CDR1 MDHEN and CDR2 SYDVKM come from the germline V gene. V lost 8 bases, J lost 0 bases, and 11 bases lay in between. The CDR3 is made up of 14 amino acids. Noted time point: pretreatment peripheral blood. The sequence was collected from a man aged 55 to 70 with urothelial cancer. The chain combines TRBV28 with TRBJ1-3; D gene unclear. The source was PBMCs, collected around atezolizumab (anti-PD-L1) treatment. The CDR3 loop is CASRDEGSGNTIYF. The CDR3 DNA reads as TGTGCCAGCCGCGACGAGGGCTCTGGAAACACCATATATTTT.